This T cell receptor (beta chain) was sequenced during a study of T cells after yellow fever vaccination. The length of the CDR3 is 14 residues. Trimming shortened V by 8 bases and J by 0 bases, and 14 bases separated the two germline ends. TCRdb passed the 5' RACE reads through MiXCR, listing each CDR3 protein once. There are about 130,000 distinct CDR3 sequences in the sample; roughly 10% occur only once, and almost 40% lies in the top ten. The receptor comes from a man younger than 30 who received the YFV17D yellow fever vaccine. The rearrangement uses TRBV23-1 and TRBJ2-7; no reliable D call. TRBV23-1 is an ORF, with its function uncertain. The input for sequencing was CD8+ T cells sorted from PBMCs, taken on the day of the yellow fever booster vaccination. As DNA, the CDR3 is TGCGCCAGCTTACCCCGGCCTAGCTCCTACGAGCAGTACTTC. It specifies CASLPRPSSYEQYF.